Sequencing of this TCR beta chain was carried out in a study of vaccination and CD4 T cells after COVID-19. Study-wide background: Subjects got two shots of BNT162b2 or mRNA-1273 vaccine.

The treatment was: roughly nine-day PBMC culture with coronavirus spike peptide pools or control peptides (ViraFEST assay). ViraFEST grew antigen-specific T cells using peptide pools, then sequenced TCRs. Findings of the study overall: In convalescent patients, a median roughly 87% of post-vaccine SARS-CoV-2-reactive clones appeared only after vaccination.

Germline V gene sequence: CDR1 MNHEY, CDR2 SMNVEV (reference sequence). Trimming cost V 4 bases and J 1 base, with 16 bases left between them. CDR3 length: 16 amino acids. An Oncomine TCR Beta short-read assay was used to sequence the DNA from cultured CD4+ T cells. Researchers extracted genomic DNA from CD4+ T cells that had been cultured. TCRdb called the PCR reads again in MiXCR, with one record for every CDR3 protein. The data hold some 10,000 distinct CDR3 sequences, with 50% to 55% observed a single time. About this clonotype: No antigen is known for it.

The sample was CD4+ T cells from blood, cultured in vitro. The V call is TRBV27, the J call TRBJ2-5, with D perhaps matching TRBD2 (5 bases). This TCR came from a human donor who had recovered from COVID-19. The chain's CDR3 is CASSSSRMGSQETQYF. The CDR3 bases are TGTGCCAGCAGTTCCTCGCGCATGGGGAGCCAAGAGACCCAGTACTTC.